A few counts support the clone carrying this T cell receptor (beta chain). The sample originates from a study of spatial heterogeneity in lung cancer. The study tagged each TCR cDNA molecule with a unique molecular identifier. MiXCR, applied by TCRdb to the 5' RACE reads, yields one record per CDR3 protein. The sample consists of approximately 81,000 distinct CDR3 sequences, roughly 12% of them appearing once. Time point: sample taken at primary tumor resection. Whole RNA obtained from tumor, nontumor lung or frozen PBMC underwent sequencing without sorting. 72 TRACERx patients with early, untreated non-small cell lung cancer donated samples. The material was PBMCs, obtained at surgery. The clonotype comes from a male donor with early-stage non-small cell lung cancer.

The CDR3: CSARKGEQSPLHF. DNA of the CDR3: TGCAGTGCTAGAAAGGGGGAGCAGTCACCCCTCCACTTT. The chain carries TRBV20-1 and TRBJ1-6; TRBD1 might be the D (6 bases). The length of the CDR3 is 13 residues. Deletions cut 2 bases from V and 10 bases from J, with 12 bases between. Per the germline V gene, CDR1 is DFQATT and CDR2 is SNEGSKA (reference sequence).